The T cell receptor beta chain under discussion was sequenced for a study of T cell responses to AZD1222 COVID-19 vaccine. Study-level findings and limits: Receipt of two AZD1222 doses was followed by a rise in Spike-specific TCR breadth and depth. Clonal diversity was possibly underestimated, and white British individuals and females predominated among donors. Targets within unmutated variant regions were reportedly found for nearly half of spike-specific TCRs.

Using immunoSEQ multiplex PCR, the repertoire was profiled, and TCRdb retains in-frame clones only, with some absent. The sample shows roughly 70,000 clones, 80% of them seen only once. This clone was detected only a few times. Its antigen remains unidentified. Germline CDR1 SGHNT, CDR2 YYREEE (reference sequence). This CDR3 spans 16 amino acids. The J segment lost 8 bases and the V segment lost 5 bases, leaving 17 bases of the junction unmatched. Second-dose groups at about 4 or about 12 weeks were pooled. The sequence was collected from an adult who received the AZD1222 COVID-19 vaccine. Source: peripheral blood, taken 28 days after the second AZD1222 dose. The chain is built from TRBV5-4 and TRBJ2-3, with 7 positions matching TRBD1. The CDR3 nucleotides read TGTGCCAGCAGATCAGAAGGACAGGACAGGAAGGGTACGCAGTATTTT. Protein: CASRSEGQDRKGTQYF.